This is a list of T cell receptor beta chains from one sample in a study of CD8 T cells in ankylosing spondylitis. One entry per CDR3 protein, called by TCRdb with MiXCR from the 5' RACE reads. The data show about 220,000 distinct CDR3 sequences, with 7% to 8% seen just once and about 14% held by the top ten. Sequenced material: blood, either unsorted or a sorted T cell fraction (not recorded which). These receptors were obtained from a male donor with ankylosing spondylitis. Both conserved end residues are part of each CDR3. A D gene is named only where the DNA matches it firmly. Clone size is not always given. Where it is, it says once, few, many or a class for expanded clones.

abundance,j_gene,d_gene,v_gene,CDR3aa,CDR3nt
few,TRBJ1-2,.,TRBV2,CASFLTGVYGYTF,TGTGCCAGTTTCCTTACCGGGGTATATGGCTACACCTTC
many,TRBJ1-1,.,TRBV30,CASDWEGRAFF,TGTGCCTCAGACTGGGAAGGGCGAGCTTTCTTT
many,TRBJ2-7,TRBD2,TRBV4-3,CASSQDSVPGTSYEQYF,TGCGCCAGCAGCCAAGATTCAGTCCCCGGGACTAGCTACGAGCAGTACTTC
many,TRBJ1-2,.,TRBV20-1,CSARDLAGNWVNGYTF,TGCAGTGCTAGAGATCTTGCAGGGAACTGGGTAAACGGCTACACCTTC
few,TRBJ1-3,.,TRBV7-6,CASSLTGNSGNTIYF,TGTGCCAGCAGCCTGACAGGAAACTCTGGAAACACCATATATTTT
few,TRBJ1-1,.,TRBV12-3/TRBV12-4,CASSLAITEAFF,TGTGCCAGCAGTTTAGCCATCACTGAAGCTTTCTTT
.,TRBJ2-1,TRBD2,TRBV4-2,CAMSQGLVSWGSYNEQFF,TGTGCCATGAGCCAGGGACTAGTCAGTTGGGGCTCCTACAATGAGCAGTTCTTC
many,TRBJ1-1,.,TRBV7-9,CASSPAGHNKAFF,TGTGCCAGCAGCCCGGCAGGGCACAATAAAGCTTTCTTT
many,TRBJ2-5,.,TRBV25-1,CASSGETGLQETQYF,TGTGCCAGCAGTGGCGAAACAGGTTTACAAGAGACCCAGTACTTC
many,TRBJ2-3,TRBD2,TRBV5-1,CASSGLAGALTDTQYF,TGCGCCAGCAGCGGACTAGCGGGAGCTCTAACAGATACGCAGTATTTT
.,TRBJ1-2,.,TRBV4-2,CASSQRDISNYGYTF,TGTGCCAGCAGCCAACGGGACATCTCTAACTATGGCTACACCTTC
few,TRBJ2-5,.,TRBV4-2,CASARDRGSQYF,TGTGCCAGCGCCCGGGACCGGGGGTCCCAGTACTTC
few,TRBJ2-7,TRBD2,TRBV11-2,CASSSSISGTSFTPYEQYF,TGTGCCAGCAGCTCGTCCATTTCAGGGACTAGCTTTACCCCCTACGAGCAGTACTTC
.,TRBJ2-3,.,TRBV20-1,CSARDYRWLGSTDTQYF,TGCAGTGCTAGAGATTATAGGTGGTTGGGGAGCACAGATACGCAGTATTTT
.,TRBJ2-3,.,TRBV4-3,CASSQGMGETDTQYF,TGCGCCAGCAGCCAAGGGATGGGGGAAACAGATACGCAGTATTTT
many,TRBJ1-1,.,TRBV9,CASSVRGVNTEAFF,TGTGCCAGCAGCGTGCGAGGGGTGAACACTGAAGCTTTCTTT
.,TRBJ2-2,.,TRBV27,CASSPGLKASTGELFF,TGTGCCAGCAGTCCGGGTTTAAAGGCTTCGACCGGGGAGCTGTTTTTT
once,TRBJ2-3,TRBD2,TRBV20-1,CRLGLAADTQYF,TGCAGGCTGGGACTAGCAGCCGATACGCAGTATTTT
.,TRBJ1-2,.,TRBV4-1,CASSLRIGTGGYTF,TGCGCCAGCAGCCTTAGGATAGGAACAGGGGGCTACACCTTC
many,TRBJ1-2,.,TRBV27,CASSSGNGYTF,TGTGCCAGCAGCTCAGGAAATGGCTACACCTTC
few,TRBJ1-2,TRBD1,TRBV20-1,CSARTGGYGYTF,TGCAGCGCCCGGACAGGTGGTTATGGCTACACCTTC
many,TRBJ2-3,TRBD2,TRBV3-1,CASSQDMRLAAADTQYF,TGTGCCAGCAGCCAAGATATGAGACTAGCGGCCGCAGATACGCAGTATTTT
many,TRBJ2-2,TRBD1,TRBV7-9,CASSGTLDRGSTGELFF,TGTGCCAGCAGCGGAACACTTGACAGGGGGTCGACCGGGGAGCTGTTTTTT
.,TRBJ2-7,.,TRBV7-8,CASSLMEENYEQYF,TGTGCCAGCAGCTTAATGGAAGAGAACTACGAGCAGTACTTC
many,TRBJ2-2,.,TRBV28,CASSLPIDGELFF,TGTGCCAGCAGTTTACCAATTGACGGGGAGCTGTTTTTT
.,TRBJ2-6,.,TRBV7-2,CASSLLNSGANVLTF,TGTGCCAGCAGCTTATTAAACTCTGGGGCCAACGTCCTGACTTTC
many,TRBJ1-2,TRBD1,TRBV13,CASSSGTGVGYTF,TGTGCCAGCAGCTCCGGGACAGGGGTGGGCTACACCTTC
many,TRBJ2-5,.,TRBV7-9,CASSPPLQETQYF,TGTGCCAGCAGCCCCCCATTACAAGAGACCCAGTACTTC
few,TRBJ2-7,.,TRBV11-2,CASSLVYLEEQYF,TGTGCCAGCAGCTTAGTGTACCTAGAGGAGCAGTACTTC
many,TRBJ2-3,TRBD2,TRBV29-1,CSVRGTSTNAGDTQYF,TGCAGCGTGAGGGGGACTAGCACCAATGCGGGAGATACGCAGTATTTT
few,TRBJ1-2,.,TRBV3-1,CASSQDWVHAGYTF,TGTGCCAGCAGCCAAGATTGGGTACATGCTGGCTACACCTTC
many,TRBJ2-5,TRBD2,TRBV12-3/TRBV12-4,CASSWGGSRGETQYF,TGTGCCAGCAGTTGGGGCGGGAGTAGGGGAGAGACCCAGTACTTC
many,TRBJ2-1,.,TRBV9,CASSVASASSYNEQFF,TGTGCCAGCAGCGTAGCGTCAGCAAGCTCCTACAATGAGCAGTTCTTC
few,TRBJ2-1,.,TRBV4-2,CASSPPMVAAEQFF,TGTGCCAGCAGCCCCCCAATGGTAGCAGCTGAGCAGTTCTTC
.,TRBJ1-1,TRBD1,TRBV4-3,CASSPGTGGRGTEAFF,TGCGCCAGCAGCCCGGGGACAGGGGGACGGGGCACTGAAGCTTTCTTT
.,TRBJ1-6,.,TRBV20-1,CSADSGWMDSPLHF,TGCAGTGCTGACTCAGGGTGGATGGATTCACCCCTCCACTTT
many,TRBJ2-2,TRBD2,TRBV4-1,CASSEISGSLPGELFF,TGCGCCAGCAGCGAGATTAGCGGGAGCCTCCCCGGGGAGCTGTTTTTT
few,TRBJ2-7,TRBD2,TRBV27,CASSLLAGSSYEQYF,TGTGCCAGCAGTTTATTAGCGGGTAGCTCCTACGAGCAGTACTTC
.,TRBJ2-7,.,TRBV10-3,CAISDQGGQRSSYEQYF,TGTGCCATCAGTGACCAGGGGGGACAGAGAAGCTCCTACGAGCAGTACTTC
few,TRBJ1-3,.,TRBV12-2,CASRLFPAPAGNTIYF,TGTGCAAGTCGCTTATTCCCTGCGCCAGCCGGAAACACCATATATTTT
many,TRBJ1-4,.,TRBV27,CASSLYLRTNEKLFF,TGTGCCAGCAGTTTATATCTCCGGACTAATGAAAAACTGTTTTTT
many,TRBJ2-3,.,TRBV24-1,CATSDLGTDTQYF,TGTGCCACCAGTGATCTCGGGACAGATACGCAGTATTTT
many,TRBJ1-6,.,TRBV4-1,CASSQDRRGARNSPLHF,TGCGCCAGCAGCCAAGATCGAAGGGGGGCGCGGAATTCACCCCTCCACTTT
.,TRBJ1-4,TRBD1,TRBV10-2,CASSPGQALLFF,TGCGCCAGCAGTCCGGGACAGGCGTTGTTGTTTTTT
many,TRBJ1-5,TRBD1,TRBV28,CASSPPDRAKNSNQPQHF,TGTGCCAGCAGCCCCCCGGACAGGGCGAAAAATAGCAATCAGCCCCAGCATTTT
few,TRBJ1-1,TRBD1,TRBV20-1,CGGSQGGTEAFF,TGCGGAGGAAGTCAGGGGGGGACTGAAGCTTTCTTT
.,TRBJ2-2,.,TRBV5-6,CASSWGATGELFF,TGTGCCAGCAGCTGGGGGGCTACCGGGGAGCTGTTTTTT
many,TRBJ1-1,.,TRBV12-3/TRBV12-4,CATQRGAAEAFF,TGTGCCACCCAACGAGGGGCCGCTGAAGCTTTCTTT
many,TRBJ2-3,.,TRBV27,CASTSRGADTQYF,TGTGCCAGCACTTCCCGGGGTGCAGATACGCAGTATTTT